This is a list of T cell receptor beta chains from one sample in a study of T cell repertoires in cytomegalovirus infection. Each CDR3 protein is one row after TCRdb ran MiXCR on the reads. The top ten hold about 8.7% of the sample, which has roughly 280,000 distinct CDR3 sequences, around 15% seen once. Sequencing was done on a sample of PBMCs. The receptors stem from a human donor in good health (CMV status not recorded). Some clones in this sample may be carry-over from other donors' samples. CDR3s include the opening cysteine and the closing phenylalanine or tryptophan. Each record gives: clone size, D gene, J gene, V gene, CDR3 protein, CDR3 DNA. A D gene is named only where the DNA matches it firmly. A row's size may be missing; if present it is once, few, many or a size class.

>many|TRBD1|TRBJ1-2|TRBV24-1
CATSDSRTGASYGYTF
TGTGCCACCAGTGATTCGCGGACAGGGGCTTCCTATGGCTACACCTTC
>.|TRBD1|TRBJ2-7|TRBV7-4
CASSLDRGLALSSYEQYF
TGTGCCAGCAGCTTAGACAGGGGGCTAGCGCTGAGCTCCTACGAGCAGTACTTC
>many|TRBD1|TRBJ2-1|TRBV19
CASNIGTGAYNEQFF
TGTGCCAGTAATATCGGGACAGGGGCCTACAATGAGCAGTTCTTC
>few|TRBD1|TRBJ1-1|TRBV29-1
CSTRTGGTEAFF
TGCAGCACAAGGACAGGGGGTACTGAAGCTTTCTTT
>many|.|TRBJ1-5|TRBV7-8
CASSPRMDQPQHF
TGTGCCAGCAGCCCCAGGATGGATCAGCCCCAGCATTTT
>many|TRBD1|TRBJ2-1|TRBV11-2
CASSPDRGSYNEQFF
TGTGCCAGCAGCCCCGACAGGGGAAGCTACAATGAGCAGTTCTTC
>few|.|TRBJ2-7|TRBV29-1
CSVEYQGGPPYEQYF
TGCAGCGTTGAATATCAGGGCGGTCCACCCTACGAGCAGTACTTC
>many|.|TRBJ2-7|TRBV5-1
CASSADSVSYEQYF
TGCGCCAGCAGTGCGGACAGCGTCTCCTACGAGCAGTACTTC
>many|TRBD1|TRBJ2-7|TRBV7-2
CASSLGPGQAISYEQYF
TGTGCCAGCAGCTTAGGGCCGGGACAGGCCATCTCCTACGAGCAGTACTTC
>.|.|TRBJ2-1|TRBV11-3
CASSPGATSHNEQFF
TGTGCCAGCAGCCCTGGGGCCACCTCTCACAATGAGCAGTTCTTC
>few|TRBD2|TRBJ2-4|TRBV20-1
CSASAGGGDIQYF
TGCAGTGCTAGCGCGGGGGGGGGGGACATTCAGTACTTC
>.|.|TRBJ2-1|TRBV14
CASSWRRTNPGYNEQFF
TGTGCCAGCAGCTGGAGGCGGACAAACCCCGGATACAATGAGCAGTTCTTC
>once|.|TRBJ2-5|TRBV20-1
CSARDAGQETQYF
TGCAGTGCTAGAGATGCCGGCCAAGAGACCCAGTACTTC
>many|.|TRBJ1-2|TRBV12-3/TRBV12-4
CASSLVAGAVYGYTF
TGTGCCAGCAGTCTCGTGGCAGGGGCGGTCTATGGCTACACCTTC
>many|TRBD1|TRBJ2-1|TRBV28
CASTQEDRDNEQFF
TGTGCCAGCACCCAGGAAGACAGGGACAATGAGCAGTTCTTC
>few|.|TRBJ1-2|TRBV23-1
CASSQATGTGYTF
TGCGCCAGCAGTCAGGCGACAGGAACGGGCTACACCTTC
>many|TRBD2|TRBJ2-1|TRBV19
CASSIGAGDTEQFF
TGTGCCAGTAGTATAGGAGCGGGAGACACTGAGCAGTTCTTC
>few|TRBD2|TRBJ2-3|TRBV20-1
CSARDPSGTTDTQYF
TGCAGTGCTAGAGATCCTAGCGGGACTACAGATACGCAGTATTTT
>many|TRBD2|TRBJ2-7|TRBV7-2
CASSASMTFGGRAGHRQYEQYF
TGTGCCAGCAGCGCGAGCATGACGTTCGGCGGGAGGGCCGGCCACCGGCAATACGAGCAGTACTTC
>.|TRBD1|TRBJ1-1|TRBV12-3/TRBV12-4
CASSLRTGVAAEAFF
TGTGCCAGCAGTTTAAGGACAGGGGTGGCGGCTGAAGCTTTCTTT
>many|TRBD1|TRBJ1-5|TRBV28
CASSPFPGQGRQPQHF
TGTGCCAGCAGTCCCTTTCCGGGACAGGGACGCCAGCCCCAGCATTTT
>.|.|TRBJ1-5|TRBV7-9
CASSPIISNQPQHF
TGTGCCAGCAGCCCGATAATTAGCAATCAGCCCCAGCATTTT
>many|.|TRBJ2-1|TRBV15
CATSQSGLTYNEQFF
TGTGCCACCTCCCAGAGCGGTTTAACCTACAATGAGCAGTTCTTC
>many|.|TRBJ1-1|TRBV27
CASSSPGGNTEAFF
TGTGCCAGCAGTTCCCCCGGGGGGAACACTGAAGCTTTCTTT
>many|TRBD2|TRBJ2-7|TRBV7-2
CASSLDLAGVVW
TGTGCCAGCAGCTTAGACCTAGCGGGAGTCGTCTGG
>few|.|TRBJ2-4|TRBV4-1
CASSQEDHPEAKNIQYF
TGCGCCAGCAGCCAAGAGGACCACCCGGAGGCCAAAAACATTCAGTACTTC
>many|.|TRBJ2-5|TRBV7-2
CASSPETRETQYF
TGTGCCAGCAGCCCAGAGACGAGGGAGACCCAGTACTTC
>many|.|TRBJ1-6|TRBV7-2
CASSLVAVSPLHF
TGTGCCAGCAGCTTAGTGGCGGTTTCACCCCTCCACTTT
>.|.|TRBJ1-1|TRBV5-1
CASSLSQGIMDTEAFF
TGCGCCAGCAGCTTGTCCCAGGGCATCATGGACACTGAAGCTTTCTTT
>many|TRBD1|TRBJ2-7|TRBV28
CASSSGQGKDEQYF
TGTGCCAGCAGTTCTGGACAGGGAAAGGACGAGCAGTACTTC
>.|TRBD2|TRBJ2-1|TRBV29-1
CSVEAGTTQFF
TGCAGCGTTGAAGCCGGGACTACCCAGTTCTTC
>many|.|TRBJ1-1|TRBV7-2
CASSFRGPDTEAFF
TGTGCCAGCAGCTTTAGGGGTCCGGACACTGAAGCTTTCTTT
>.|TRBD1|TRBJ1-4|TRBV11-2
CASSLGGTGGATNEKLFF
TGTGCCAGCAGCCTTGGAGGGACAGGGGGCGCAACTAATGAAAAACTGTTTTTT
>.|.|TRBJ1-4|TRBV28
CANSSGGFNEKLFF
TGTGCCAACAGTTCCGGGGGGTTTAATGAAAAACTGTTTTTT
>.|TRBD2|TRBJ2-7|TRBV23-1
CASSHPDSYGTSGKLYEQYF
TGCGCCAGCAGTCATCCGGACAGTTACGGGACTAGCGGGAAACTCTACGAGCAGTACTTC
>.|TRBD2|TRBJ2-7|TRBV18
CASSPGLALLTGDYEQYF
TGTGCCAGCTCACCCGGACTAGCATTGCTAACTGGTGACTACGAGCAGTACTTC
>.|TRBD2|TRBJ2-1|TRBV28
CATLELGGRAHEQFF
TGTGCCACCCTGGAACTTGGCGGGAGGGCCCATGAGCAGTTCTTC
>.|.|TRBJ1-5|TRBV29-1
CSVGEGVNQPQHF
TGCAGCGTAGGGGAAGGGGTCAATCAGCCCCAGCATTTT
>few|.|TRBJ2-6|TRBV7-2
CASSLTAASGTNVLTF
TGTGCCAGCAGCTTAACGGCAGCCTCTGGGACCAACGTCCTGACTTTC